This TCR beta chain appears in the sequencing data of a study of cytomegalovirus exposure and HLA in healthy donors. The PCR was carried out with 60 Vbeta primers and 13 Jbeta primers. Sequencing used immunoSEQ multiplex PCR; TCRdb keeps in-frame clones, though not all of them. The sample holds 150,000 to 200,000 clones; about 77% are singletons and the top ten take approximately 2.5%. Study results and caveats: The study had only CMV serostatus as immune exposure information.

CDR3 length equals 15 residues. The V and J ends lost 7 bases and 3 bases respectively, with 18 bases between them. Germline assignment: CDR1 LGHNT and CDR2 FRNRAP. Worth noting for this clone: Its antigen is undetermined.

This receptor was obtained from a man in his 60s in good health and CMV-seronegative. The J gene is TRBJ1-1, the V gene TRBV12-5; a possible D gene is TRBD1 (6 bases). Input material: PBMCs. The DNA of the CDR3 is TGTGCTAGTGCCCAGTACCCAGGGGCACACACTGAAGCTTTCTTT. Translated, it gives CASAQYPGAHTEAFF.